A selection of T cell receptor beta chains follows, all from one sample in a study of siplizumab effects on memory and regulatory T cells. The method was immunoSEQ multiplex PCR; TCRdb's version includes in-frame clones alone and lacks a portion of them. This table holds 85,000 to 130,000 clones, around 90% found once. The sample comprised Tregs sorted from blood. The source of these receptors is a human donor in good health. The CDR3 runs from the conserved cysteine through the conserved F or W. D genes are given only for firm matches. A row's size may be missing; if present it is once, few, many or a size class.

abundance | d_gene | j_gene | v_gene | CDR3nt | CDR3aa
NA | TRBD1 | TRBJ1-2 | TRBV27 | TGTGCCAGCAGTGATAGGACAGGGGGCATCTATGGCTACACCTTC | CASSDRTGGIYGYTF
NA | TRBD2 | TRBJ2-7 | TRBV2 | TGTGCCAGCAGTGCGGCGGGGGGCCTCAACGAGCAGTACTTC | CASSAAGGLNEQYF
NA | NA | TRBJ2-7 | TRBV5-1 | TGCGCCAGCAGGCAGGCGTCGGGGAGAAGCTCCTACGAGCAGTACTTC | CASRQASGRSSYEQYF
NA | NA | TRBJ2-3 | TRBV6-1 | TGTGCCAGCAAGGGAAACGGTACGCAGTATTTT | CASKGNGTQYF
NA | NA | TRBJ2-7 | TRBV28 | TGTGCCAGCAGTTTTCTCGACGAGCAGTACTTC | CASSFLDEQYF
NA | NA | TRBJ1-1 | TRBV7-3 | TGTGCCAGCAGCTTAACAGGGAACACTGAAGCTTTCTTT | CASSLTGNTEAFF
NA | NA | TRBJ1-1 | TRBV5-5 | TGTGCCAGCAGCGGGGGGTTATTGGGGTATAACACTGAAGCTTTCTTT | CASSGGLLGYNTEAFF
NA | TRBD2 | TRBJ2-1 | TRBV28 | TGTGCCAGCAGTGGCGTAGGGCTAGCGGGAGTTAATGAGCAGTTCTTC | CASSGVGLAGVNEQFF
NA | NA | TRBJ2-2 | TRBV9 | TGTGCCAGCAGCGGACATCCGTCGAACACCGGGGAGCTGTTTTTT | CASSGHPSNTGELFF
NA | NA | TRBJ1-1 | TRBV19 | TGTGCCAGTAGTAGGAGAGCAACAGGGTTGGATTTGACTGAAGCTTTCTTT | CASSRRATGLDLTEAFF
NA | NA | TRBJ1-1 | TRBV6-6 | TGTGCCAGCAGTAACCCGACAGGCGTAATGAACACTGAAGCTTTCTTT | CASSNPTGVMNTEAFF
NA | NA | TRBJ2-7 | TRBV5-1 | TGCGCCAGCAGCGATATTAGGTCGGAGGGTCCGTACGAGCAGTACTTC | CASSDIRSEGPYEQYF
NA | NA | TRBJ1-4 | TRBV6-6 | TGTGCCAGCAAGACGAACAGGGATGTGGGGAAACTGTTTTTT | CASKTNRDVGKLFF
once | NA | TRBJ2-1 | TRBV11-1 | TGTGCCAGCAGCTTAGCGTCCCACAATGAGCAGTTCTTC | CASSLASHNEQFF
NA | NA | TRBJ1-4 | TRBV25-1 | TGTGCCAGCAGGAGCCCCAGGGAAGGTGAAAAACTGTTTTTT | CASRSPREGEKLFF
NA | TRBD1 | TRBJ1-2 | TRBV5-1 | TGCGCCAGCAGTTTTGGACAGGGCCTACACTATGGCTACACCTTC | CASSFGQGLHYGYTF